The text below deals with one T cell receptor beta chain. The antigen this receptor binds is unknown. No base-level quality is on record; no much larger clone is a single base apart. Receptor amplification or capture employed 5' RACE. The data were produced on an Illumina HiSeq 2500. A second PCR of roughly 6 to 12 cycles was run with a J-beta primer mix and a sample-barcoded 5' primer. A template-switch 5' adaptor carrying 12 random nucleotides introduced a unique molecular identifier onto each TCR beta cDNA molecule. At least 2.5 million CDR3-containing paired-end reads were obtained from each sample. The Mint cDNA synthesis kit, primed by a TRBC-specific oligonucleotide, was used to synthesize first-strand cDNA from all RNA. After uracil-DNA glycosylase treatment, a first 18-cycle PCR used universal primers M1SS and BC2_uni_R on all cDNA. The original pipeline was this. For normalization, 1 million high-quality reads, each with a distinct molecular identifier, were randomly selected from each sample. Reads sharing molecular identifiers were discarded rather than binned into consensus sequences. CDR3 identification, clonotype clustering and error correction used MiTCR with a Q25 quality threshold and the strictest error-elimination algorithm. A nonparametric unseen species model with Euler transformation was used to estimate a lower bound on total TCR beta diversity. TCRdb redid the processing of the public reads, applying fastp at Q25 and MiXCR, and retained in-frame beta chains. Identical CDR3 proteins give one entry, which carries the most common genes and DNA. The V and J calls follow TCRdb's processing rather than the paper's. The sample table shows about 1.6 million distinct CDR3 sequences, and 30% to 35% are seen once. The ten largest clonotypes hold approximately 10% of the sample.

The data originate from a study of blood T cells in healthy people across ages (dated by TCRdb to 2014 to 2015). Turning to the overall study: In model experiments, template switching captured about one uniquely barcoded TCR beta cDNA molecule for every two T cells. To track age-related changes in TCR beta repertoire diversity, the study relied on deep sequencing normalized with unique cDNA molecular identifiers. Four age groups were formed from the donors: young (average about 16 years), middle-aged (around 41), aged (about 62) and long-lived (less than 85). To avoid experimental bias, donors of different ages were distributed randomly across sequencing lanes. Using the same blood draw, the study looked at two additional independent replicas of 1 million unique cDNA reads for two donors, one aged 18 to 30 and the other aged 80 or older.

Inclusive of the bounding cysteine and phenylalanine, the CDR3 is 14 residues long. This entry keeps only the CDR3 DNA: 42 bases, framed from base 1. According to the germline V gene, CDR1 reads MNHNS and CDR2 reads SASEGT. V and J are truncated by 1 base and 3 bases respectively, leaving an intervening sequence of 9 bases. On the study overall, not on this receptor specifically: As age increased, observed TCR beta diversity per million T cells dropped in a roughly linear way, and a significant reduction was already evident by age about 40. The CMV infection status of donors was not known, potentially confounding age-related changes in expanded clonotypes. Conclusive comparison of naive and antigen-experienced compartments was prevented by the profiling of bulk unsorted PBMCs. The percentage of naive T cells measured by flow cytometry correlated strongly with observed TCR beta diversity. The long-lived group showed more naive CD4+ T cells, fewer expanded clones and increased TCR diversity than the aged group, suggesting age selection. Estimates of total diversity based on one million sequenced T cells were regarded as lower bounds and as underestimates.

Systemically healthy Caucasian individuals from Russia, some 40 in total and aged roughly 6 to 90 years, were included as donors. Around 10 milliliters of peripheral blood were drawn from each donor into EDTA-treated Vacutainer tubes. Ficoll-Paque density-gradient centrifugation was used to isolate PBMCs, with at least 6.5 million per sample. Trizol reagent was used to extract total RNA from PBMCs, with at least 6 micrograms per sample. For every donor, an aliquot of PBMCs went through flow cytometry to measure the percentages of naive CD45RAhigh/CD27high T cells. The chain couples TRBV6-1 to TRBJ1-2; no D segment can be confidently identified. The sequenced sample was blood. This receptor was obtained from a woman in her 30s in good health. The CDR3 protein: CASSEGYTDYGYTF. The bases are TGTGCCAGCAGTGAAGGATACACTGACTATGGCTACACCTTC.